One and the same sample provided the 8 T cell receptor beta chains below, sequenced in a study of blood T cell repertoires in COVID-19. Clones were read by immunoSEQ multiplex PCR, and TCRdb kept only the in-frame ones, dropping some. The sample includes 110,000 or so clones, about 80% of them seen just once. The sequenced material came from peripheral blood. All receptors derive from a man in his 70s with acute or convalescent COVID-19.

Turning to this clone: Other DNA variants within this sample encode the same CDR3. The rearrangement links TRBV28 to TRBJ1-3, with 8 bases aligning to TRBD1. CDR1 is MDHEN, CDR2 SYDVKM, per germline. The CDR3 loop spans 14 amino acids. V lost 5 bases and J lost 0; bases outside the gene matches: 0. CDR3 nucleotides: TGTGCCAGCAGTACAGGGGGCTCTGGAAACACCATATATTTT. It codes for CASSTGGSGNTIYF.

V gene TRBV12-3 or TRBV12-4 combines with J gene TRBJ1-2, with D maybe TRBD1 (6 bases). V shed 5 bases and J shed 3 bases, with 7 bases lying between them. The CDR3 runs to 12 residues. The chain's CDR3 is CASSAGDYGYTF. The CDR3 DNA is TGTGCCAGCAGTGCAGGGGACTATGGCTACACCTTC.

The genes are TRBV5-5 and TRBJ1-3, with D possibly matching TRBD1 (5 bases). Between the trimmed V and J ends, which lost 1 base and 2 bases, there was a span of 10 bases. The CDR3 is 15 amino acids. Germline V CDR1 and CDR2: SGHKS, YYEKEE (reference sequence). CDR3 residues: CASSLNRIAGNTIYF. The CDR3 nucleotides read TGTGCCAGCAGCTTGAACAGGATAGCTGGAAACACCATATATTTT.

The table lists this clone with a count of one. The chain couples TRBV7-9 to TRBJ2-2; 7 bases match TRBD1. V trimming: 5 bases; J trimming: 5 bases; junction bases outside the gene matches: 5. The CDR3 extends over 14 amino acids. In germline, CDR1 is SEHNR, CDR2 FQNEAQ (reference sequence). CDR3 nucleotides: TGTGCCAGCAGCCCGGACAGGTCAACCGGGGAGCTGTTTTTT. The encoded protein is CASSPDRSTGELFF. The full variable domain, with the rest looked up from reference TRBV7-9 and TRBJ2-2, is DTGVSQNPRHKITKRGQNVTFRCDPISEHNRLYWYRQTLGQGPEFLTYFQNEAQLEKSRLLSDRFSAERPKGSFSTLEIQRTEQGDSAMYLCASSPDRSTGELFFGEGSRLTVL.

This clone appeared a single time. This rearrangement joins TRBV30 to TRBJ1-6, with 8 nucleotides matching TRBD1. Germline V gene data show CDR1 as GTSNPN and CDR2 as SVGIG (reference sequence). J gave up 5 bases and V 7 bases, and 4 bases lay outside the gene matches. The CDR3 is made up of 13 amino acids. CDR3 region: CALGQVHNSPLHF. DNA of the CDR3: TGTGCCTTGGGACAGGTCCATAATTCACCCCTCCACTTT.

The V call is TRBV4-1, the J call TRBJ2-2, with 8 bases matching TRBD2. With 1 base clipped from V and 7 bases from J, the junction kept 8 bases outside the gene matches. Per the germline V gene, CDR1 is MGHRA and CDR2 is YSYEKL. This CDR3 contains 16 residues. CDR3 DNA sequence: TGCGCCAGCAGCCAAGGATTACGGGGGGGCGGCGGGGAGCTGTTTTTT. Its translation: CASSQGLRGGGGELFF.

V is TRBV6-5 and J is TRBJ2-3, with D perhaps matching TRBD1 (5 bases). Germline lookup yields CDR1 MNHEY and CDR2 SVGAGI. The CDR3 consists of 13 residues. The V end was cut by 6 bases, the J end by 8 bases, with 15 bases between. This CDR3 is CASSRMTDATQYF. Written as DNA, the CDR3 is TGTGCCAGCAGCCGCATGACAGACGCTACGCAGTATTTT.

This clone has only a few counts. The rearrangement uses TRBV21-1 and TRBJ1-1. TRBV21-1 is flagged as a pseudogene. The CDR3 contains 14 residues. The CDR3 nucleotides are TGTGCCAGCAGCCTTCCTTTTAGCGGCACTGAAGCTTTCTTT. Translated, it gives CASSLPFSGTEAFF.